Shown below are 32 T cell receptor beta chains from a single sample sequenced in a study of identical twins' blood T cells. MiXCR was run by TCRdb on the 5' RACE reads, yielding one entry per CDR3 protein. The sample lists roughly 380,000 distinct CDR3 sequences, around 30% seen once, with roughly 5.5% in the top ten. Sequenced: PBMCs. These receptors all stem from a woman aged 18 to 49 in good health.

There are a few counts of this clonotype. This chain uses TRBV12-5 with TRBJ2-7; D remains ambiguous. CDR3 size: 12 residues. Germline V gene data show CDR1 as LGHNT and CDR2 as FRNRAP. The V gene lost 6 bases and the J gene lost 2 bases, with 8 bases spanning the gap. The CDR3 loop reads CASGEQPYEQYF. The CDR3 DNA follows: TGTGCTAGTGGGGAACAGCCCTACGAGCAGTACTTC.

The chain has TRBV20-1 and TRBJ1-1, with unresolved D. Trimming left V 4 bases short and J 1 base short, with 7 bases between. This CDR3 is built from 12 residues. Germline CDR1 and CDR2: DFQATT and SNEGSKA (reference sequence). CDR3 DNA sequence: TGCAGTGCTATAAAAGGGAACACTGAAGCTTTCTTT. Amino acids: CSAIKGNTEAFF.

The chain is built from TRBV27 and TRBJ1-1; TRBD1 aligns across 8 bases. V shed 5 bases and J 3 bases; nucleotides not matched to a gene: 11. The CDR3 has 16 residues. Germline V gene lookup returns CDR1 MNHEY and CDR2 SMNVEV (reference sequence). The CDR3 region is CASSPIGQGEDTEAFF. CDR3 DNA sequence: TGTGCCAGCAGTCCAATCGGACAGGGTGAGGACACTGAAGCTTTCTTT.

This chain uses TRBV7-9 with TRBJ2-5, with D perhaps given as TRBD1 or TRBD2 (6 bases each). This CDR3 has 15 amino acids. Per germline, CDR1 SEHNR and CDR2 FQNEAQ (reference sequence). Trimming left V 1 base short and J 5 bases short, with 14 bases between. CDR3 region: CASSLVPGAGETQYF. CDR3 bases: TGTGCCAGCAGCTTAGTCCCGGGGGCCGGGGAGACCCAGTACTTC.

The chain combines TRBV29-1 with TRBJ1-2, with 7 bases aligning to TRBD1. The CDR3 consists of 13 residues. CDR1 and CDR2 from the germline V gene are SQVTM and ANQGSEA. Trimming at V came to 4 bases and at J to 2 bases, leaving 4 bases not matched to a gene. The CDR3 reads CSVVTGINYGYTF. The DNA for the CDR3 is TGCAGCGTTGTGACAGGGATAAACTATGGCTACACCTTC.

This clonotype was found a few times. CDR3 sequence reads: CASSYRGGEKLFF. The CDR3 bases are TGTGCCAGCTCATACCGGGGCGGCGAAAAACTGTTTTTT. V and J are TRBV18 and TRBJ1-4; D possibly corresponds to TRBD1 (5 bases). Germline V gives CDR1 KGHSH, CDR2 LQKENI. Deletions cut 5 bases from V and 8 bases from J, with 12 bases between. This CDR3 is 13 amino acids long.

This clonotype was counted between two and nine times. The CDR3 region is CSVDRGRETQYF. DNA of the CDR3: TGCAGCGTTGACAGGGGGCGTGAGACCCAGTACTTC. The chain combines TRBV29-1 with TRBJ2-5; 8 bases map to TRBD1. Germline loops: CDR1 SQVTM, CDR2 ANQGSEA. Trimming took 3 bases from V and 5 from J; bases not matched to a gene: 2. This CDR3 region has 12 residues.

V and J are TRBV5-1 and TRBJ1-1; D is unresolved. V lost 1 base, J lost 3 bases, and 13 bases lay in between. In germline, CDR1 is SGHRS, CDR2 YFSETQ. CDR3 length: 15 residues. CDR3 in amino acids: CASSLLVGSDTEAFF. The DNA of the CDR3 is TGCGCCAGCAGCTTGTTGGTGGGTTCGGACACTGAAGCTTTCTTT.

This clonotype occurred a few times. The J gene is TRBJ1-2, the V gene TRBV7-9, with TRBD1 as a possible D gene (5 bases). V lost 5 bases and J lost 5, with 9 bases in between. This CDR3 has 12 residues. Germline V gene sequence: CDR1 SEHNR, CDR2 FQNEAQ (reference sequence). The CDR3 DNA reads as TGTGCCAGCAGCCCCAGGGAGTATGGCTACACCTTC. It translates to CASSPREYGYTF.

CDR3 amino acids: CSAGYTQEGDYGYTF. CDR3 DNA: TGCAGTGCTGGCTATACCCAGGAGGGGGACTATGGCTACACCTTC. The rearrangement uses TRBV20-1 and TRBJ1-2; weak D call: TRBD1 (6 bases). CDR3 length: 15 amino acids. Between the trimmed V and J ends, which lost 5 bases and 3 bases, there was a span of 19 bases. The germline gives CDR1 DFQATT, CDR2 SNEGSKA (reference sequence).

This rearrangement joins TRBV6-1 to TRBJ1-1; D not certain. The length of the CDR3 is 14 residues. Trimming pared 4 bases from V and 4 bases from J, leaving 13 bases between. Germline V gene data show CDR1 as MNHNS and CDR2 as SASEGT. The CDR3 region has the DNA TGTGCCAGCAGTGTACCGGGCCAAGTCACTGAAGCTTTCTTT. It yields the protein CASSVPGQVTEAFF.

This clonotype was observed a handful of times. This chain connects TRBV29-1 to TRBJ2-1, with TRBD2 identical over 7 bases. With 6 bases clipped from V and 1 base from J, the junction kept 9 bases outside the gene matches. The CDR3 runs 15 residues. Germline lookup yields CDR1 SQVTM and CDR2 ANQGSEA. The CDR3 loop reads CSVLGLDLSYNEQFF. In nucleotides, the CDR3 is TGCAGCGTCCTTGGACTAGATCTGTCCTACAATGAGCAGTTCTTC.

In this sample, this clonotype turned up a few times. V usage is TRBV29-1 and J usage is TRBJ1-1; D perhaps matches TRBD1 (5 bases). The CDR3 is made up of 12 amino acids. V shed 1 base and J shed 4 bases, with 7 bases lying between them. Germline V gene data show CDR1 as SQVTM and CDR2 as ANQGSEA. The CDR3: CSVEGGGTEAFF. The DNA of the CDR3 is TGCAGCGTTGAAGGGGGGGGCACTGAAGCTTTCTTT.

Note on this clonotype: This may be a read error: a much more frequent sequence differs by one nucleotide. It is likely a read error, because the conserved phenylalanine at the end of the CDR3 is missing. J is TRBJ1-2 and V is TRBV20-1, with TRBD1 matching 8 bases. Trimming cost V 4 bases and J 4 bases; bases outside gene matches: 11. This CDR3 contains 15 residues. Germline values: CDR1 DFQATT, CDR2 SNEGSKA (reference sequence). CDR3 nucleotide sequence: TGCAGTGCTACACCAGGACAGGGTGCATCCTATGGCTACACCTCC. Translating gives CSATPGQGASYGYTS.

This clonotype showed up just a few times. This chain connects TRBV5-1 to TRBJ2-6; 10 nucleotides align to TRBD1. CDR1 SGHRS and CDR2 YFSETQ come from the germline V gene. The ends lost 4 bases at V and 0 bases at J; junction bases unmatched: 7. This CDR3 spans 18 amino acids. CDR3 sequence reads: CASSRGTGAFSGANVLTF. CDR3 bases: TGCGCCAGCAGCCGGGGGACAGGGGCCTTCTCTGGGGCCAACGTCCTGACTTTC.

This clonotype was seen a handful of times. V is TRBV29-1 and J is TRBJ2-3; possible D gene TRBD2, 6 bases. In germline, CDR1 is SQVTM, CDR2 ANQGSEA. The CDR3 spans 12 residues. Trimming removed 3 bases at V and 6 bases at J, with 10 bases between. CDR3 region: CSVDGGLDTQYF. The DNA of the CDR3 is TGCAGCGTTGACGGGGGTTTGGATACGCAGTATTTT.

This clonotype appeared a single time. This could be a read error, since a much larger clone is one nucleotide away. The chain combines TRBV12-3 or TRBV12-4 with TRBJ2-3; 10 bases align to TRBD2. The CDR3 extends over 15 amino acids. The CDR3 DNA is TGTACCAGCACCAAGCGGGGGGGCCGCACAGATACGCAGTATTTT. Protein product: CTSTKRGGRTDTQYF.

V and J are TRBV14 and TRBJ2-4; TRBD2 might be the D (5 bases). V lost 2 bases and J lost 15, with 17 bases in between. Germline CDR1 SGHDN, CDR2 FVKESK. The CDR3 sequence is 13 residues long. The CDR3, as DNA: TGTGCCAGCAGCCAACTACTAGGAGGTTTGAGGTACTTC. Translating it yields CASSQLLGGLRYF. The full variable domain, its missing parts supplied by reference TRBV14 and TRBJ2-4, is EAGVTQFPSHSVIEKGQTVTLRCDPISGHDNLYWYRRVMGKEIKFLLHFVKESKQDESGMPNNRFLAERTGGTYSTLKVQPAELEDSGVYFCASSQLLGGLRYFGAGTRLSVL.

This clonotype has more than one count but fewer than ten. The V and J genes are TRBV7-9 and TRBJ1-4; unclear D gene. CDR1 and CDR2 from the germline V gene are SEHNR and FQNEAQ (reference sequence). The CDR3 sequence is 16 residues long. The V gene lost 2 bases and the J gene lost 3 bases, with 13 bases spanning the gap. This chain's CDR3 is CASSLRVASANEKLFF. CDR3 in DNA: TGTGCCAGCAGCTTAAGGGTGGCTAGCGCTAATGAAAAACTGTTTTTT.

As to this clonotype: One end of the junction does not line up with germline, which may come from a read error. J is TRBJ1-1 and V is TRBV19, with D possibly being TRBD1 (6 bases). The CDR3 totals 14 residues. Germline CDR1 reads LNHDA; CDR2 reads SQIVND (reference sequence). The CDR3 spells CACSLTGGATEAFF. DNA of the CDR3: TGTGCCTGTAGTCTTACCGGGGGGGCCACTGAAGCTTTCTTT.

J is TRBJ1-2 and V is TRBV4-3, with no clear D. This CDR3 is 15 amino acids long. CDR1 and CDR2 from the germline V gene are LGHNA and YSLEER. V was trimmed by 4 bases and J by 3 bases, leaving 15 bases between them. The DNA of the CDR3 is TGCGCCAGCAGCCTGGAAGGGAGACGGGACTATGGCTACACCTTC. Its translation is CASSLEGRRDYGYTF.

The gene calls are TRBV19 and TRBJ1-2, with a possible D match to TRBD1 (5 bases). Germline CDR1 reads LNHDA; CDR2 reads SQIVND (reference sequence). The CDR3 has 14 amino acids. V was shortened by 2 bases and J by 2 bases, with 9 bases between the two germline ends. The CDR3, as DNA: TGTGCCAGTAGTATATTGACAGCCAACTATGGCTACACCTTC. This codes for CASSILTANYGYTF.

The chain joins TRBV5-1 to TRBJ1-1, with 10 bases that match TRBD1. Germline V lookup: CDR1 SGHRS, CDR2 YFSETQ. Trimming took 2 bases from V and 2 from J; bases not matched to a gene: 9. The CDR3 totals 17 residues. The CDR3 reads CASSFGTGVIVNTEAFF. The CDR3 DNA sequence: TGCGCCAGCAGCTTTGGGACAGGGGTTATCGTAAACACTGAAGCTTTCTTT.

CDR3 loop: CASSFGTSLVGELFF. The CDR3 coding sequence is TGTGCCAGCAGCTTCGGGACTAGCTTGGTCGGGGAGCTGTTTTTT. The V call is TRBV5-6, the J call TRBJ2-2, with 9 nucleotides matching TRBD2. V shed 2 bases, J shed 7 bases, and the junction held 6 bases outside the gene matches. The CDR3 consists of 15 residues. Germline CDR1 is SGHDT and CDR2 is YYEEEE.

The chain recombines TRBV19 with TRBJ2-3, with unresolved D. Trimming removed 8 bases from V and 1 base from J, with 13 bases in between. The CDR3 is made up of 14 amino acids. CDR1 is LNHDA and CDR2 is SQIVND in the germline V gene (reference sequence). Written as DNA, the CDR3 is TGTGCCAGTGCTTTCTCAGGAGGCACAGATACGCAGTATTTT. Translating gives CASAFSGGTDTQYF.

The chain uses TRBV29-1 and TRBJ2-1; D remains unclear. Deletions cut 4 bases from V and 5 bases from J, with 6 bases between. Germline CDR1 and CDR2: SQVTM and ANQGSEA. The CDR3 is 11 residues long. CDR3 sequence: CSVALDNEQFF. Here the CDR3 DNA reads TGCAGCGTTGCCCTGGACAATGAGCAGTTCTTC.

In this sample, this clonotype turned up many times. This chain uses TRBV12-3 or TRBV12-4 with TRBJ1-3, with no clear D. The CDR3 has 14 residues. Between the trimmed V and J ends, which lost 3 bases and 0 bases, there was a span of 6 bases. DNA for the CDR3: TGTGCCAGCAGTTTTGTAGCCTCTGGAAACACCATATATTTT. The encoded protein is CASSFVASGNTIYF.

This clonotype was found a few times. The chain recombines TRBV5-1 with TRBJ1-1, with TRBD1 matching 9 bases. The CDR3 is made up of 16 amino acids. CDR1 and CDR2 (germline): SGHRS, YFSETQ. Germline trimming cut 4 bases from V and 4 bases from J; bases unmatched to any gene: 11. This CDR3 reads CASSGLGTGLFTEAFF. Here the CDR3 DNA reads TGCGCCAGCAGCGGCCTCGGGACAGGGCTCTTCACTGAAGCTTTCTTT.

In its sample, this clonotype was seen a few times. The V and J genes are TRBV20-1 and TRBJ2-7, with 10 bases lining up with TRBD2. CDR3 length: 14 residues. V shed 5 bases, J shed 3 bases, and the junction held 7 bases outside the gene matches. Germline CDR1 DFQATT, CDR2 SNEGSKA (reference sequence). The chain's CDR3 is CSAASGTSVYEQYF. The CDR3 coding sequence is TGCAGTGCTGCATCCGGGACTAGCGTCTACGAGCAGTACTTC.

This clonotype was observed a few times. In DNA, the CDR3 is TGCAGTGCGTTAAACCGGGACTGGCTCTACGAGCAGTACTTC. This sequence encodes CSALNRDWLYEQYF. The chain joins TRBV20-1 to TRBJ2-7; tentative D call: TRBD2 (6 bases). This CDR3 has 14 residues. Trimming left V 6 bases short and J 3 bases short, with 18 bases between. The germline CDR1 and CDR2 sequences are DFQATT and SNEGSKA (reference sequence).

This clonotype turned up a few times. The J gene is TRBJ1-4, the V gene TRBV6-6, with D uncertain. CDR1 is MNHNY, CDR2 SVGAGI, per germline (reference sequence). Between the trimmed V and J ends, which lost 4 bases and 0 bases, there was a span of 9 bases. This CDR3 spans 15 amino acids. In DNA form, the CDR3 reads TGTGCCAGCAGTTCCGACACCACAACTAATGAAAAACTGTTTTTT. Translation gives CASSSDTTTNEKLFF.

This clonotype was picked up a small number of times. The chain has TRBV9 and TRBJ1-6; D remains unclear. CDR3 length: 14 amino acids. From germline, CDR1 is SGDLS and CDR2 YYNGEE. Trimming took off 0 bases at V and 10 bases at J, with 11 bases between the two ends. CDR3 DNA sequence: TGTGCCAGCAGCGTAGCACAGTCTGGGTCACCCCTCCACTTT. Residues: CASSVAQSGSPLHF.